Each of the 31 T cell receptor beta chains below was sequenced from the same sample in a study of Ad26.COV2.S vaccination and SARS-CoV-2 variants. Sequencing used immunoSEQ multiplex PCR; TCRdb keeps in-frame clones, though not all of them. The repertoire holds roughly 460,000 clones, about nine tenths seen once, with around 1.6% in the top ten. Treatment denoted: some 20 received Ad26.COV2.S at low or high dose, single or two shots; 5 received placebo; per-sample allocation not given. After the first vaccine or placebo injection, samples were drawn on day 63. Sequences were derived from peripheral blood, sampled in a trial of Ad26.COV2.S vaccine versus placebo. These receptors all stem from a person between 18 and 60 years old who received the Ad26.COV2.S COVID-19 vaccine or a placebo.

The rearrangement links TRBV7-9 to TRBJ1-2; D is uncertain. The germline V and J ends were trimmed by 3 bases and 0 bases, with 11 bases remaining between them. The CDR3 covers 15 residues. Germline loops: CDR1 SEHNR, CDR2 FQNEAQ (reference sequence). The CDR3 DNA is TGTGCCAGCAGCTTTGGCTCAGAACCTAACTATGGCTACACCTTC. It is translated as CASSFGSEPNYGYTF.

The CDR3 DNA reads as TGTGCCAGCTCATCCAGGGGAGACCTTAATGAAAAACTGTTTTTT. Amino acids: CASSSRGDLNEKLFF. The rearrangement uses TRBV18 and TRBJ1-4; D perhaps matches TRBD1 (6 bases). CDR3 length equals 15 residues. Trimming took off 5 bases at V and 4 bases at J, with 14 bases between the two ends. Germline CDR1 is KGHSH and CDR2 is LQKENI.

This sequence joins TRBV19 and TRBJ2-6; TRBD1 matches 9 bases. The CDR3 sequence is 18 residues long. Germline V CDR1 and CDR2: LNHDA, SQIVND (reference sequence). J gave up 4 bases and V 5 bases, and 12 bases lay outside the gene matches. This CDR3 reads CASSHDRGTRLGANVLTF. The DNA of the CDR3 is TGTGCCAGTAGTCATGACAGGGGGACCCGCTTGGGGGCCAACGTCCTGACTTTC.

V gene TRBV7-9 combines with J gene TRBJ1-2, with unresolved D. The CDR3 spans 13 residues. Germline loops: CDR1 SEHNR, CDR2 FQNEAQ (reference sequence). Trimming stripped 1 base from V and 5 bases from J, with 8 bases between. CDR3 region: CASSLEEGYGYTF. In nucleotides, the CDR3 is TGTGCCAGCAGCTTAGAAGAGGGTTATGGCTACACCTTC.

This chain connects TRBV30 to TRBJ2-3, with D perhaps TRBD2 (5 bases). Trimming removed 2 bases at V and 6 bases at J, with 12 bases between. Germline V CDR1 and CDR2: GTSNPN, SVGIG (reference sequence). The CDR3 is 13 residues long. The CDR3 DNA reads as TGTGCCTGGAGTCTCTGGTCGGGGGATACGCAGTATTTT. The encoded protein is CAWSLWSGDTQYF. Full variable domain (remainder filled in from reference TRBV30 and TRBJ2-3): SQTIHQWPATLVQPVGSPLSLECTVEGTSNPNLYWYRQAAGRGLQLLFYSVGIGQISSEVPQNLSASRPQDRQFILSSKKLLLSDSGFYLCAWSLWSGDTQYFGPGTRLTVL.

Here the CDR3 DNA reads TGTGCCAGCAGCGGGAGAGGAGGGGTTAGCACAGATACGCAGTATTTT. Its translation is CASSGRGGVSTDTQYF. The chain is built from TRBV9 and TRBJ2-3; D might be TRBD2 (6 bases). Germline CDR1 is SGDLS and CDR2 is YYNGEE. This CDR3 is built from 16 residues. V shed 3 bases and J shed 0 bases, with 14 bases lying between them.

The chain is built from TRBV5-8 and TRBJ2-1, with 7 bases lining up with TRBD2. The length of the CDR3 is 16 residues. Germline CDR1 is SGHTS and CDR2 is YDEGEE. Trimming cost V 1 base and J 0 bases; bases outside gene matches: 4. The CDR3 region is CASSLYPSGSYNEQFF. As DNA, the CDR3 is TGTGCCAGCAGCTTGTATCCTAGCGGCTCCTACAATGAGCAGTTCTTC.

This chain joins TRBV7-8 and TRBJ1-5, with a tentative D call TRBD1 (6 bases). The length of the CDR3 is 13 residues. Trimming removed 3 bases at V and 5 bases at J, with 8 bases between. Germline V CDR1 and CDR2: SGHVS, FQNEAQ. The CDR3 protein is CASSFRGDQPQHF. The CDR3 DNA follows: TGTGCCAGCAGCTTTAGGGGGGATCAGCCCCAGCATTTT.

The chain recombines TRBV18 with TRBJ2-7; tentatively, D is TRBD2 (6 bases). The CDR3 runs 18 residues. Trimming took off 4 bases at V and 1 base at J, with 23 bases between the two ends. Germline V gene lookup returns CDR1 KGHSH and CDR2 LQKENI. This CDR3 is CASSLIHAGTRSSYEQYF. The DNA of the CDR3 is TGTGCCAGCTCACTAATACATGCCGGGACTCGAAGTTCCTACGAGCAGTACTTC.

The gene calls are TRBV5-1 and TRBJ1-1; no reliable D call. The V gene lost 2 bases and the J gene lost 0 bases, with 11 bases spanning the gap. From germline, CDR1 is SGHRS and CDR2 YFSETQ. The CDR3 consists of 15 residues. DNA for the CDR3: TGCGCCAGCAGCTTCTTCGGGTCCTTGAACACTGAAGCTTTCTTT. It codes for CASSFFGSLNTEAFF. The variable domain in full, completed from reference TRBV5-1 and TRBJ1-1, reads KAGVTQTPRYLIKTRGQQVTLSCSPISGHRSVSWYQQTPGQGLQFLFEYFSETQRNKGNFPGRFSGRQFSNSRSEMNVSTLELGDSALYLCASSFFGSLNTEAFFGQGTRLTVV.

The J gene is TRBJ2-7, the V gene TRBV9; either TRBD1 or TRBD2 may fit D (5 bases each). Germline V gene sequence: CDR1 SGDLS, CDR2 YYNGEE. The CDR3 is 13 residues long. The germline V and J ends were trimmed by 7 bases and 2 bases, with 13 bases remaining between them. The DNA of the CDR3 is TGTGCCAGCGGGCCGGGGCTAGCCTACGAGCAGTACTTC. This sequence encodes CASGPGLAYEQYF.

V is TRBV5-4 and J is TRBJ1-6; D uncertain. CDR1 and CDR2 from the germline V gene are SGHNT and YYREEE (reference sequence). Trimming left V 4 bases short and J 5 bases short, with 13 bases between. This CDR3 spans 15 amino acids. This CDR3 reads CASSEGRENNSPLHF. The CDR3 DNA sequence: TGTGCCAGCAGCGAAGGGAGGGAAAATAATTCACCCCTCCACTTT.

As regards this clone: The identical CDR3 is also encoded by other nucleotide sequences in the sample. The chain joins TRBV28 to TRBJ1-3; no definite D call. Trimming cost V 4 bases and J 0 bases, with 10 bases left between them. The germline V gene has CDR1 MDHEN and CDR2 SYDVKM. This CDR3 contains 15 residues. CDR3 sequence reads: CASSSGQSSGNTIYF. CDR3 in DNA: TGTGCCAGCAGTTCCGGGCAGAGCTCTGGAAACACCATATATTTT.

CDR3 sequence reads: CASRGVGDTQYF. CDR3 sequence (DNA): TGTGCCAGCAGGGGGGTCGGCGATACGCAGTATTTT. The V call is TRBV28, the J call TRBJ2-3, with D perhaps TRBD1 or TRBD2 (5 bases each). This CDR3 is built from 12 residues. V gave up 6 bases and J gave up 6 bases, with 10 bases separating them. Looked up from germline, CDR1 is MDHEN and CDR2 is SYDVKM.

V and J are TRBV5-5 and TRBJ1-1, with 8 bases lining up with TRBD1. Germline V gene sequence: CDR1 SGHKS, CDR2 YYEKEE (reference sequence). The CDR3 consists of 15 residues. J gave up 3 bases and V 4 bases, and 8 bases lay outside the gene matches. CDR3 amino acids: CASSRRTGWYTEAFF. CDR3 DNA sequence: TGTGCCAGCAGCCGTCGGACAGGGTGGTACACTGAAGCTTTCTTT.

V is TRBV11-3 and J is TRBJ2-2; 10 bases line up with TRBD1. Germline assignment: CDR1 SGHNT and CDR2 YENEEA. V was pared by 4 bases and J by 5 bases, with 4 bases of the junction left unmatched. The length of the CDR3 is 15 residues. The CDR3 region is CASSSGQGRTGELFF. For the CDR3, the DNA is TGTGCCAGCAGCTCGGGACAGGGGCGAACCGGGGAGCTGTTTTTT.

This chain joins TRBV11-3 and TRBJ1-5; no clear D. The CDR3 has 20 amino acids. Trimming removed 1 base at V and 0 bases at J, with 22 bases between. The germline V gene has CDR1 SGHNT and CDR2 YENEEA. The CDR3 is CASSLGRRIHRQYSNQPQHF. The CDR3 DNA follows: TGTGCCAGCAGCTTAGGACGTAGAATTCACAGACAATATAGCAATCAGCCCCAGCATTTT.

The V gene is TRBV7-9, the J gene TRBJ2-5, with TRBD1 matching over 7 bases. V was clipped by 5 bases and J by 0 bases; unmatched bases: 3. This CDR3 region has 14 residues. The germline gives CDR1 SEHNR, CDR2 FQNEAQ (reference sequence). For the CDR3, the DNA is TGTGCCAGCAGCCCAGACAGGGACCAAGAGACCCAGTACTTC. As protein: CASSPDRDQETQYF.

The DNA of the CDR3 is TGTGCCAGCAGCCGAGGACCCAGGGGGCTCACTGAAGCTTTCTTT. It translates to CASSRGPRGLTEAFF. The chain has TRBV21-1 and TRBJ1-1; the DNA was not used to check the table's D call, TRBD1. TRBV21-1 is a known pseudogene. The CDR3 totals 15 residues.

The genes are TRBV2 and TRBJ1-2, with D unclear. V lost 2 bases and J 2 bases, leaving 6 bases between the germline ends. There are 13 residues in the CDR3. CDR1 is SNHLY, CDR2 FYNNEI, per germline. The CDR3 loop is CASSEQQNYGYTF. In nucleotides, the CDR3 is TGTGCCAGCAGTGAACAGCAGAACTATGGCTACACCTTC. Looking up the rest from reference TRBV2 and TRBJ1-2 gives the full variable domain: EPEVTQTPSHQVTQMGQEVILRCVPISNHLYFYWYRQILGQKVEFLVSFYNNEISEKSEIFDDQFSVERPDGSNFTLKIRSTKLEDSAMYFCASSEQQNYGYTFGSGTRLTVV.

The chain uses TRBV7-9 and TRBJ2-3, with 10 bases identical to TRBD2. This CDR3 is built from 17 residues. CDR1 and CDR2 (germline): SEHNR, FQNEAQ (reference sequence). V lost 3 bases and J lost 5; bases outside the gene matches: 11. The CDR3 sequence is CASSFPLAGDGGDTQYF. The DNA of the CDR3 is TGTGCCAGCAGCTTTCCCCTAGCGGGAGATGGGGGAGATACGCAGTATTTT. The full variable domain, its missing parts supplied by reference TRBV7-9 and TRBJ2-3, is DTGVSQNPRHKITKRGQNVTFRCDPISEHNRLYWYRQTLGQGPEFLTYFQNEAQLEKSRLLSDRFSAERPKGSFSTLEIQRTEQGDSAMYLCASSFPLAGDGGDTQYFGPGTRLTVL.

The J gene is TRBJ1-1, the V gene TRBV18; tentatively, D is TRBD1 (5 bases). CDR1 and CDR2 (germline): KGHSH, LQKENI. V was shortened by 3 bases and J by 1 base, with 15 bases between the two germline ends. CDR3 length: 16 amino acids. The CDR3 loop reads CASSPNRQIKNTEAFF. CDR3 in DNA: TGTGCCAGCTCACCCAATAGACAGATTAAGAACACTGAAGCTTTCTTT.

The chain couples TRBV7-6 to TRBJ2-2; D remains unclear. The CDR3 has 15 amino acids. Germline-derived CDR1 and CDR2 are SGHVS and FNYEAQ. V lost 1 base and J 7 bases, leaving 13 bases between the germline ends. In DNA, the CDR3 is TGTGCCAGCAGCTTAGGGGTGCCGCTTATCGGGGAGCTGTTTTTT. This translates into CASSLGVPLIGELFF.

This sequence joins TRBV3-1 (or the pseudogene TRBV3-2) and TRBJ1-4; D unclear. The CDR3 consists of 12 residues. V gave up 1 base and J gave up 8 bases, with 5 bases separating them. In germline, CDR1 is LGHDT, CDR2 YNNKEL (reference sequence). Here the CDR3 reads CASSQVGEKLFF. CDR3 DNA: TGTGCCAGCAGCCAAGTGGGGGAAAAACTGTTTTTT.

The rearrangement links TRBV7-3 to TRBJ1-6; TRBD1 agrees at 11 bases. The V gene's germline CDR1 is SGHTA and CDR2 FQGTGA. V was clipped by 1 base and J by 9 bases; unmatched bases: 2. The CDR3 length is 15 residues. The CDR3 DNA reads TGTGCCAGCAGCTTAATGGACAGGGGGCTTTCACCCCTCCACTTT. Its translation is CASSLMDRGLSPLHF. Supplemented by reference TRBV7-3 and TRBJ1-6, the full variable domain reads GAGVSQTPSNKVTEKGKYVELRCDPISGHTALYWYRQSLGQGPEFLIYFQGTGAADDSGLPNDRFFAVRPEGSVSTLKIQRTERGDSAVYLCASSLMDRGLSPLHFGNGTRLTVT.

V usage is TRBV21-1 and J usage is TRBJ2-5; TRBD2 was called by the table and not checked on the DNA. TRBV21-1 is a pseudogene. This CDR3 contains 18 residues. CDR3 DNA: TGTGCCAGCAGCAAAAACCAGGCCCTAGCGGGGTTACAAGAGACCCAGTACTTC. Translation gives CASSKNQALAGLQETQYF.

The chain has TRBV9 and TRBJ1-3; 7 nucleotides align to TRBD1. The junction had 2 bases not matched to a gene; V was cut back by 3 bases and J by 2 bases. Germline V gives CDR1 SGDLS, CDR2 YYNGEE. This CDR3 contains 14 residues. CDR3 sequence reads: CASSGTGAGNTIYF. CDR3 in DNA: TGTGCCAGCAGCGGAACAGGGGCTGGAAACACCATATATTTT.

The chain combines TRBV6-2 or TRBV6-3 with TRBJ2-3; 10 positions match TRBD1. In germline, CDR1 is MNHEY, CDR2 SVGEGT. J gave up 3 bases and V 2 bases, and 8 bases lay outside the gene matches. This CDR3 is built from 17 residues. The CDR3 coding sequence is TGTGCCAGCAGTTACAGAATCCGGGACAGGGGAACAGATACGCAGTATTTT. Its translation: CASSYRIRDRGTDTQYF.

V gene TRBV6-1 combines with J gene TRBJ1-5; D is perhaps TRBD1 (6 bases). The V gene's germline CDR1 is MNHNS and CDR2 SASEGT. CDR3 size: 15 residues. The germline V and J ends were trimmed by 2 bases and 5 bases, with 13 bases remaining between them. This CDR3 is CASSERGGGYQPQHF. The CDR3 coding sequence is TGTGCCAGCAGTGAAAGAGGGGGAGGGTATCAGCCCCAGCATTTT.

The chain links TRBV5-1 to TRBJ1-2; 8 bases are shared with TRBD1. Trimming cost V 4 bases and J 8 bases; bases outside gene matches: 22. The CDR3 has 18 amino acids. The germline V gene has CDR1 SGHRS and CDR2 YFSETQ. This chain's CDR3 is CASSEAGTGGVPQGGYTF. CDR3 DNA: TGCGCCAGCAGCGAGGCCGGGACAGGTGGAGTCCCTCAGGGGGGCTACACCTTC.

This clone was observed once. This sequence joins TRBV4-1 and TRBJ1-5, with TRBD1 matching 7 bases. The CDR3 sequence is 17 residues long. V shed 1 base and J 2 bases; nucleotides not matched to a gene: 8. Germline V lookup: CDR1 MGHRA, CDR2 YSYEKL. The CDR3 here is CASSQVVGGTGNQPQHF. CDR3 DNA: TGCGCCAGCAGCCAAGTGGTAGGGGGCACGGGCAATCAGCCCCAGCATTTT.